This TCR beta chain came from a study of human T cells and chemical hapten exposure. Study overall: Small differences in pooled library volume mainly drove the variation in TCR yields per sample.

General study points: TCRs exceeding a frequency of 1 in 1000 stayed unchanged under DPC sensitization. Expanded TCRs created a significantly greater count of big CDR3 similarity clusters than controls did.

TCRdb processed the RACE reads anew with MiXCR; each CDR3 protein has one entry. This sample has tens of thousands of distinct CDR3 sequences; approximately 8% occur once, and the top ten carry under 2%. In regard to this clonotype: Its antigen is undetermined.

Time point of the sample: patch test 1, 2 weeks after DPC sensitization. Treatment reported: therapeutic diphenylcyclopropenone sensitization with weekly scalp DPC. Donors were 18 to 70-year-old alopecia patients suitable for DPC. Looked up from germline, CDR1 is SQVTM and CDR2 is ANQGSEA. V gave up 3 bases and J gave up 3 bases, with 13 bases separating them. The CDR3 is made up of 14 amino acids. The sample here was whole blood, taken in connection with sensitization to the hapten diphenylcyclopropenone (DPC). V and J are TRBV29-1 and TRBJ2-3; the D gene is possibly TRBD2 (7 bases). This receptor was taken from a woman aged 30 to 39 with alopecia areata. Some clones in this sample may be carry-over from other donors' samples. The chain's CDR3 is CSVEGGQCTDTQYF. CDR3 DNA: TGCAGCGTTGAGGGGGGGCAGTGTACAGATACGCAGTATTTT.